The next 23 T cell receptor beta chains were all read from a single sample in a study of T cell responses to AZD1222 COVID-19 vaccine (dated by TCRdb to 2020 to 2023). Library generation was performed with the immunoSEQ multiplex PCR assay. Held by TCRdb, this immuneACCESS table contains in-frame sequences only and omits some clones. Under half of the omission traces to an unresolved V gene where checked; the cause of the rest is unknown. For this sample there are more than 95,000 clones; roughly 91% appear just once. More than 9% of the sample lies in the top ten. Per the publication, the time point label means: baseline before first vaccination. The starting material was peripheral blood, obtained on day 0 of AZD1222 vaccination. The receptor source for this set is an adult in good health.

This rearrangement joins TRBV5-1 to TRBJ1-1; D uncertain. Trimming took 5 bases from V and 1 from J, leaving 9 bases between them. This CDR3 spans 13 amino acids. Germline lookup yields CDR1 SGHRS and CDR2 YFSETQ. DNA for the CDR3: TGCGCCAGCAGTCCCCCGGGGAACACTGAAGCTTTCTTT. Encoded protein: CASSPPGNTEAFF.

This clone has more than one count but fewer than ten. The chain recombines TRBV5-4 with TRBJ2-7, with D perhaps TRBD1 or TRBD2 (5 bases each). V lost 0 bases and J lost 2, with 15 bases in between. CDR1 and CDR2 (germline): SGHNT, YYREEE (reference sequence). The CDR3 length is 16 residues. In DNA, the CDR3 is TGTGCCAGCAGCTTGGTTATGGGGACCACCCCCTACGAGCAGTACTTC. Encoded protein: CASSLVMGTTPYEQYF.

In nucleotides, the CDR3 is TGCGCCAGCCGCAGCGGGACAGGGGAAGGGGAAGCTTTCTTT. Protein: CASRSGTGEGEAFF. The chain recombines TRBV5-1 with TRBJ1-1, with 10 bases aligning to TRBD1. There are 14 residues in the CDR3. V lost 7 bases, J lost 8 bases, and 11 bases stayed unmatched. From germline, CDR1 is SGHRS and CDR2 YFSETQ.

This sequence joins TRBV11-2 and TRBJ2-7; a possible D gene is TRBD1 (5 bases). Germline V gives CDR1 SGHAT, CDR2 FQNNGV. This CDR3 has 14 residues. V lost 3 bases and J 0 bases, leaving 9 bases between the germline ends. CDR3 DNA: TGTGCCAGCAGCTTGAGTAGGGGCTCCTACGAGCAGTACTTC. Translated: CASSLSRGSYEQYF.

The V call is TRBV24-1, the J call TRBJ2-1; possible D gene TRBD1, 6 bases. This CDR3 has 15 residues. The V end was cut by 3 bases, the J end by 8 bases, with 16 bases between. In germline, CDR1 is KGHDR, CDR2 SFDVKD. The CDR3, as DNA: TGTGCCACCAGTGATCGGACAGTCAAGGCCCATGAGCAGTTCTTC. This gives the protein CATSDRTVKAHEQFF.

CDR3 sequence: CASSQGLVLYEQYF. The CDR3, as DNA: TGTGCCAGCAGCCAGGGGCTAGTTTTATACGAGCAGTACTTC. V is TRBV3-1 (or the pseudogene TRBV3-2) and J is TRBJ2-7; a weak D match, TRBD1 (5 bases). Germline V gene sequence: CDR1 LGHDT, CDR2 YNNKEL (reference sequence). V lost 3 bases to trimming and J lost 4 bases, with 13 bases between them. This CDR3 contains 14 residues.

This chain uses TRBV1 with TRBJ2-7; TRBD2 is the table's D call and was not checked against the DNA. TRBV1 is a pseudogene locus. The CDR3 spans 15 residues. CDR3 DNA sequence: TGCACCAGCAGCCAAGTGACTCCCGGATCCTACGAGCAGTACTTC. Amino acid sequence: CTSSQVTPGSYEQYF.

The V and J genes are TRBV6-6 and TRBJ2-2, with D tentatively TRBD2 (5 bases). CDR3 length: 14 residues. Trimming stripped 0 bases from V and 6 bases from J, with 8 bases between. Germline CDR1 is MNHNY and CDR2 is SVGAGI (reference sequence). The DNA for the CDR3 is TGTGCCAGCAGTTACTCGTGGGGAGCCGGGGAGCTGTTTTTT. This gives the protein CASSYSWGAGELFF.

The chain has TRBV5-4 and TRBJ2-3; D might be TRBD2 (5 bases). Germline CDR1 SGHNT, CDR2 YYREEE (reference sequence). V dropped 0 bases and J dropped 0 bases, with 8 bases sitting between them. The CDR3 runs 15 residues. Here the CDR3 DNA reads TGTGCCAGCAGCTTGGAACTAGGGAGCACAGATACGCAGTATTTT. Amino acids: CASSLELGSTDTQYF.

The genes are TRBV6-1 and TRBJ2-1, with D tentatively TRBD1 (7 bases). The CDR3 covers 16 residues. From germline, CDR1 is MNHNS and CDR2 SASEGT. V lost 4 bases, J lost 2 bases, and 15 bases lay in between. DNA of the CDR3: TGTGCCAGCAGTGGCGGGACAGCCGGGGCCTACAATGAGCAGTTCTTC. Its translation: CASSGGTAGAYNEQFF.

The V call is TRBV18, the J call TRBJ1-6, with TRBD1 as a possible D gene (5 bases). The CDR3 consists of 15 residues. From germline, CDR1 is KGHSH and CDR2 LQKENI. Trimming shortened V by 0 bases and J by 7 bases, and 10 bases separated the two germline ends. The CDR3 loop is CASSPPSGPNSPLHF. CDR3 DNA sequence: TGTGCCAGCTCACCACCCTCAGGGCCGAATTCACCCCTCCACTTT.

Only a few counts were recorded for this clone. The chain employs TRBV5-4 and TRBJ1-1; D may be TRBD1 (5 bases). Germline CDR1 SGHNT, CDR2 YYREEE (reference sequence). The CDR3 sequence is 14 residues long. V dropped 4 bases and J dropped 7 bases, with 17 bases sitting between them. The CDR3 bases are TGTGCCAGCAGCCGTACAGGTAGTGAGGTTGAAGCTTTCTTT. Translated: CASSRTGSEVEAFF.

The chain combines TRBV9 with TRBJ2-3, with D tentatively TRBD2 (5 bases). Trimming left V 1 base short and J 0 bases short, with 9 bases between. Looked up from germline, CDR1 is SGDLS and CDR2 is YYNGEE. The CDR3 sequence is 15 residues long. The CDR3 loop is CASSVYGGSTDTQYF. The CDR3 region has the DNA TGTGCCAGCAGCGTATACGGCGGGAGCACAGATACGCAGTATTTT.

This chain joins TRBV19 and TRBJ1-5, with D hard to call. The germline CDR1 and CDR2 sequences are LNHDA and SQIVND (reference sequence). The V gene lost 4 bases and the J gene lost 3 bases, with 7 bases spanning the gap. The CDR3 has 13 residues. The CDR3: CASSNRINQPQHF. CDR3 sequence (DNA): TGTGCCAGTAGTAACAGAATCAATCAGCCCCAGCATTTT.

In DNA form, the CDR3 reads TGCGCCAGCAGCCAAGATGGGGGTAGGGTTGATGAAAAACTGTTTTTT. This gives the protein CASSQDGGRVDEKLFF. The chain links TRBV4-3 to TRBJ1-4; maybe TRBD1 (5 bases). Trimming removed 0 bases at V and 6 bases at J, with 14 bases between. This CDR3 comprises 16 residues. Germline loops: CDR1 LGHNA, CDR2 YSLEER.

V is TRBV5-5 and J is TRBJ2-7, with 8 bases matching TRBD1. The germline CDR1 and CDR2 sequences are SGHKS and YYEKEE (reference sequence). V shed 6 bases and J 7 bases; nucleotides not matched to a gene: 18. This CDR3 is 16 amino acids long. CDR3 amino acids: CASMPLGGQGGQEQYF. In DNA, the CDR3 is TGTGCCAGCATGCCTTTAGGAGGACAGGGCGGACAAGAGCAGTACTTC. The full variable domain, in which reference TRBV5-5 and TRBJ2-7 provide the parts outside the CDR3, is DAGVTQSPTHLIKTRGQQVTLRCSPISGHKSVSWYQQVLGQGPQFIFQYYEKEERGRGNFPDRFSARQFPNYSSELNVNALLLGDSALYLCASMPLGGQGGQEQYFGPGTRLTVT.

The chain uses TRBV19 and TRBJ1-5; D is unclear. V lost 5 bases to trimming and J lost 2 bases, with 13 bases between them. The CDR3 loop spans 15 amino acids. Germline lookup yields CDR1 LNHDA and CDR2 SQIVND (reference sequence). The CDR3 is CASSQIRTGNQPQHF. The CDR3 bases are TGTGCCAGTAGTCAAATACGGACGGGCAATCAGCCCCAGCATTTT.

This rearrangement joins TRBV6-5 to TRBJ1-4; D gene unclear. CDR1 is MNHEY, CDR2 SVGAGI, per germline. The germline V and J ends were trimmed by 7 bases and 7 bases, with 10 bases remaining between them. This CDR3 is built from 12 residues. The chain's CDR3 is CASKTGSEKLFF. The CDR3 DNA reads TGTGCCAGCAAGACCGGTTCTGAAAAACTGTTTTTT.

The V call is TRBV6-5, the J call TRBJ1-1; D may be TRBD1 (5 bases). Germline-derived CDR1 and CDR2 are MNHEY and SVGAGI. V gave up 3 bases and J gave up 5 bases, with 10 bases separating them. The CDR3 covers 13 residues. The CDR3 bases are TGTGCCAGCAGTTATGACAGTTGGACTGAAGCTTTCTTT. Encoded protein: CASSYDSWTEAFF.

V and J are TRBV30 and TRBJ2-7; tentative D call: TRBD1 (5 bases). The V and J ends lost 4 bases and 1 base respectively, with 17 bases between them. The CDR3 loop spans 15 amino acids. The germline CDR1 and CDR2 sequences are GTSNPN and SVGIG (reference sequence). The CDR3 coding sequence is TGTGCCTGGATCCCTTTGGGGCCAGGGTCCTACGAGCAGTACTTC. As protein: CAWIPLGPGSYEQYF.

The V and J genes are TRBV7-9 and TRBJ2-1; D perhaps matches TRBD2 (5 bases). The CDR3 covers 13 residues. V lost 5 bases and J 10 bases, leaving 15 bases between the germline ends. In germline, CDR1 is SEHNR, CDR2 FQNEAQ (reference sequence). CDR3 DNA sequence: TGTGCCAGCAGCGAGGACTTTTCGGGGGAGCAGTTCTTC. It codes for CASSEDFSGEQFF.

The chain is built from TRBV5-1 and TRBJ2-5; tentatively, D is TRBD1 or TRBD2 (5 bases each). The CDR3 runs 14 residues. V lost 0 bases to trimming and J lost 1 base, with 7 bases between them. From germline, CDR1 is SGHRS and CDR2 YFSETQ. CDR3 region: CASSLVGGQETQYF. The CDR3, as DNA: TGCGCCAGCAGCTTGGTTGGGGGCCAAGAGACCCAGTACTTC.

This clone was found once. Other DNA sequences within the sample encode an identical CDR3. The chain employs TRBV7-9 and TRBJ2-1; no clear D. This CDR3 is built from 13 residues. Germline V gene lookup returns CDR1 SEHNR and CDR2 FQNEAQ (reference sequence). V was cut by 1 base and J by 6 bases, with 7 bases left in between. The chain's CDR3 is CASSLGGTNEQFF. CDR3 DNA: TGTGCCAGCAGCTTAGGGGGTACCAATGAGCAGTTCTTC.